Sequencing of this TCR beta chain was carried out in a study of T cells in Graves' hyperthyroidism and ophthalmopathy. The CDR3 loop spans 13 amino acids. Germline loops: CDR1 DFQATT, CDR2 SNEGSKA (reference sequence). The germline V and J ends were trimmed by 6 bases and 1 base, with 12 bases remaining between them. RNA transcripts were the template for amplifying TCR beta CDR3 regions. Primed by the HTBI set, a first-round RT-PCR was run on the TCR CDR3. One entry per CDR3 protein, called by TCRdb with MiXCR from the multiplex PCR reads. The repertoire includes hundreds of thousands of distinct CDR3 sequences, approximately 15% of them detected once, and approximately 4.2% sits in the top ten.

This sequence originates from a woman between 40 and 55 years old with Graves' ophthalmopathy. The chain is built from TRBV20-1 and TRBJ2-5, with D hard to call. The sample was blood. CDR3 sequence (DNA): TGCAGTGCCTCTGGCCAGGCCCAAGAGACCCAGTACTTC. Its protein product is CSASGQAQETQYF.